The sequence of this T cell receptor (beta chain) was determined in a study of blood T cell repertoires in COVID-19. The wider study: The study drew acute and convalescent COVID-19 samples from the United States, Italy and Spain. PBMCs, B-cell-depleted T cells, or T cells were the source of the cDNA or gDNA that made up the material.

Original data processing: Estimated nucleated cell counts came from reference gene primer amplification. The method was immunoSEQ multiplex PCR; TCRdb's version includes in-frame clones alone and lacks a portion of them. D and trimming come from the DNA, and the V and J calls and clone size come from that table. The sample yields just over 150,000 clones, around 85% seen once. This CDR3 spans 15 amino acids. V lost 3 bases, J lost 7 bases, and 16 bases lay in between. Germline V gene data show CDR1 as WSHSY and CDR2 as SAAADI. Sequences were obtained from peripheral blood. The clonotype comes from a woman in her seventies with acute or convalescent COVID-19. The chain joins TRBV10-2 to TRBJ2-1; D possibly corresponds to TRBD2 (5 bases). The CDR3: CASSEPPGSKNEQFF. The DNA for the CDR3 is TGCGCCAGCAGTGAACCCCCGGGGTCCAAGAATGAGCAGTTCTTC.